The 31 T cell receptor beta chains presented below share a single source sample, sequenced in a study of shared clonotypes between healthy human individuals. Some clones are missing from TCRdb's copy, which holds only in-frame ones; the method was immunoSEQ multiplex PCR. Found here are a few million clones, roughly 93% of them singletons; the top ten hold approximately 1.6%. Terminally differentiated effector memory CD45RA+ cells were excluded from the naive CD8 cells, which were CD45RO-negative and positively selected for CCR7. The sample comprised naive CD8+ T cells from PBMCs. The receptors shown here come from a man aged 18-30 years in good health. Some clones in this sample may be carry-over from other donors' samples.

This chain uses TRBV20-1 with TRBJ1-2; D not resolved. Trimming took off 3 bases at V and 8 bases at J, with 7 bases between the two ends. The CDR3 is 10 amino acids. Germline V gene lookup returns CDR1 DFQATT and CDR2 SNEGSKA (reference sequence). The CDR3 loop reads CSASRVGYTF. For the CDR3, the DNA is TGCAGTGCTAGCCGGGTAGGCTACACCTTC.

As regards this clone: Other DNA sequences in this sample translate to the same CDR3. This chain joins TRBV27 and TRBJ2-1, with a weak D call TRBD2 (6 bases). This CDR3 has 15 residues. V lost 3 bases to trimming and J lost 3 bases, with 12 bases between them. CDR1 and CDR2 (germline): MNHEY, SMNVEV (reference sequence). The CDR3 is CASSLGGTSYNEQFF. CDR3 bases: TGTGCCAGCAGTTTGGGGGGTACTAGCTACAATGAGCAGTTCTTC.

This sequence joins TRBV7-9 and TRBJ1-1; D is ambiguous. V was cut by 6 bases and J by 8 bases, with 13 bases left in between. This CDR3 comprises 12 residues. Germline CDR1 is SEHNR and CDR2 is FQNEAQ (reference sequence). The CDR3 sequence is CASSSEGAEAFF. CDR3 bases: TGTGCCAGCAGTTCTGAAGGCGCGGAAGCTTTCTTT.

The chain employs TRBV27 and TRBJ2-7; weak D call: TRBD2 (6 bases). The CDR3 has 14 amino acids. Germline CDR1 reads MNHEY; CDR2 reads SMNVEV (reference sequence). Trimming stripped 2 bases from V and 2 bases from J, with 10 bases between. CDR3 in amino acids: CASSLIGGTYEQYF. The CDR3 DNA sequence: TGTGCCAGCAGTTTAATCGGAGGGACCTACGAGCAGTACTTC.

This CDR3 is CASSLRRENEKLFF. CDR3 nucleotides: TGTGCCAGCAGTTTACGGCGAGAAAATGAAAAACTGTTTTTT. The chain uses TRBV28 and TRBJ1-4; D remains ambiguous. Trimming removed 2 bases from V and 5 bases from J, with 9 bases in between. The CDR3 is 14 residues long. Germline CDR1 and CDR2: MDHEN and SYDVKM.

In this sample, this clone turned up once. V and J are TRBV28 and TRBJ2-7; TRBD2 aligns across 8 bases. The germline V gene has CDR1 MDHEN and CDR2 SYDVKM. V lost 5 bases, J lost 2 bases, and 5 bases stayed unmatched. The CDR3 covers 14 residues. The CDR3 protein is CASSNPGGAYEQYF. CDR3 bases: TGTGCCAGCAGTAACCCGGGAGGGGCCTACGAGCAGTACTTC.

The V gene is TRBV2, the J gene TRBJ2-7; D perhaps matches TRBD1 (6 bases). V gave up 7 bases and J gave up 3 bases, with 13 bases separating them. CDR1 SNHLY and CDR2 FYNNEI come from the germline V gene. CDR3 length equals 13 residues. CDR3 loop: CASTGTLNYEQYF. In DNA form, the CDR3 reads TGTGCCAGCACCGGGACACTTAACTACGAGCAGTACTTC.

The chain carries TRBV7-6 and TRBJ2-1; D could derive from TRBD1 or TRBD2 (5 bases each). This CDR3 has 14 residues. CDR1 and CDR2 (germline): SGHVS, FNYEAQ. Between the trimmed V and J ends, which lost 5 bases and 7 bases, there was a span of 15 bases. The CDR3 DNA follows: TGTGCCAGCAGCCCGGCAGGGACGAGAAATGAGCAGTTCTTC. Encoded protein: CASSPAGTRNEQFF.

The chain has TRBV4-1 and TRBJ1-5; D may be TRBD1 (6 bases). The CDR3 has 16 residues. V lost 1 base to trimming and J lost 0 bases, with 10 bases between them. CDR1 is MGHRA and CDR2 is YSYEKL in the germline V gene. CDR3 bases: TGCGCCAGCAGCCAAGGGACAGAGCATAGCAATCAGCCCCAGCATTTT. It translates to CASSQGTEHSNQPQHF.

This chain joins TRBV10-3 and TRBJ2-7, with 7 bases that match TRBD1. The CDR3 is 15 amino acids. V was pared by 1 base and J by 4 bases, with 7 bases of the junction left unmatched. Germline CDR1 is ENHRY and CDR2 is SYGVKD. The CDR3 protein is CAISEFTGQYYEQYF. DNA of the CDR3: TGTGCCATCAGTGAGTTTACGGGACAGTATTACGAGCAGTACTTC.

This chain links TRBV5-6 with TRBJ1-1; 7 bases are shared with TRBD1. V gave up 3 bases and J gave up 1 base; unmatched junction bases: 12. Germline V CDR1 and CDR2: SGHDT, YYEEEE. The CDR3 extends over 17 amino acids. CDR3 sequence: CASSSDRAQTTNTEAFF. In DNA form, the CDR3 reads TGTGCCAGCAGCTCCGACAGGGCCCAAACCACGAACACTGAAGCTTTCTTT.

V usage is TRBV4-2 and J usage is TRBJ1-3; 8 nucleotides align to TRBD1. This CDR3 is 19 amino acids long. Losses at the gene ends were 4 bases for V and 1 base for J; bases not matched to a gene: 15. Germline assignment: CDR1 LGHNA and CDR2 YNFKEQ. This CDR3 reads CASSLYHRGVVSSGNTIYF. CDR3 coding DNA: TGTGCCAGCAGCCTCTACCACAGGGGGGTAGTGAGTTCTGGAAACACCATATATTTT.

DNA for the CDR3: TGTGCCAGCAGATACCCGGGGGGGCCCGGCTACACCTTC. Translating it yields CASRYPGGPGYTF. The chain has TRBV28 and TRBJ1-2; possible D gene TRBD1, 6 bases. CDR3 length: 13 residues. Germline V gives CDR1 MDHEN, CDR2 SYDVKM. Between the trimmed V and J ends, which lost 6 bases and 8 bases, there was a span of 16 bases.

V is TRBV9 and J is TRBJ2-1; weak D call: TRBD1 (6 bases). CDR1 SGDLS and CDR2 YYNGEE come from the germline V gene. Trimming shortened V by 0 bases and J by 7 bases, and 11 bases separated the two germline ends. This CDR3 comprises 14 residues. In nucleotides, the CDR3 is TGTGCCAGCAGCGTAGAGGCAGGGGCAAATGAGCAGTTCTTC. Its protein is CASSVEAGANEQFF.

This rearrangement joins TRBV9 to TRBJ2-7, with 9 bases aligning to TRBD1. There are 13 residues in the CDR3. V shed 4 bases, J shed 6 bases, and the junction held 5 bases outside the gene matches. Germline CDR1 is SGDLS and CDR2 is YYNGEE. CDR3 nucleotide sequence: TGTGCCAGCAGCACAGAGGGACAGGGCGAGCAGTACTTC. Encoded protein: CASSTEGQGEQYF.

V gene TRBV15 combines with J gene TRBJ2-5; D tentatively fits TRBD1 or TRBD2 (6 bases each). The germline gives CDR1 LNHNV, CDR2 YYDKDF (reference sequence). The CDR3 has 12 residues. V dropped 3 bases and J dropped 5 bases, with 7 bases sitting between them. CDR3 region: CATSSGGETQYF. The CDR3 DNA sequence: TGTGCCACCAGCAGCGGGGGCGAGACCCAGTACTTC.

The rearrangement links TRBV12-5 to TRBJ1-1, with 9 nucleotides matching TRBD1. Trimming cost V 6 bases and J 6 bases; bases outside gene matches: 14. This CDR3 contains 16 residues. CDR1 LGHNT and CDR2 FRNRAP come from the germline V gene. CDR3 region: CASGNHRDRESPEAFF. The CDR3 DNA is TGTGCTAGTGGCAATCACCGGGACAGGGAATCTCCTGAAGCTTTCTTT.

The CDR3 loop reads CASSLGPGAATEAFF. CDR3 in DNA: TGTGCCAGCAGTTTGGGACCCGGCGCCGCCACTGAAGCTTTCTTT. The gene calls are TRBV27 and TRBJ1-1, with a weak D call TRBD1 (5 bases). This CDR3 is built from 15 residues. V lost 3 bases and J 4 bases, leaving 15 bases between the germline ends. CDR1 is MNHEY and CDR2 is SMNVEV in the germline V gene (reference sequence).

V usage is TRBV28 and J usage is TRBJ2-7; D is possibly TRBD1 (6 bases). This CDR3 region has 15 residues. The germline V gene encodes CDR1 MDHEN and CDR2 SYDVKM. Trimming shortened V by 2 bases and J by 3 bases, and 14 bases separated the two germline ends. Written as DNA, the CDR3 is TGTGCCAGCAGTTTAGGGTTCGGCAGGGGCTACGAGCAGTACTTC. Translation: CASSLGFGRGYEQYF.

The J gene is TRBJ1-6, the V gene TRBV7-9, with a weak D call TRBD1 (5 bases). The CDR3 extends over 13 amino acids. Germline loops: CDR1 SEHNR, CDR2 FQNEAQ (reference sequence). Trimming removed 7 bases at V and 7 bases at J, with 11 bases between. The CDR3 reads CASTRQRNSPLHF. For the CDR3, the DNA is TGTGCCAGCACCAGACAGAGAAATTCACCCCTCCACTTT.

This chain links TRBV7-8 with TRBJ2-5; possibly TRBD2 for D (6 bases). The V gene lost 6 bases and the J gene lost 3 bases, with 8 bases spanning the gap. Germline V gives CDR1 SGHVS, CDR2 FQNEAQ. The CDR3 contains 12 residues. This CDR3 reads CASRGGEETQYF. CDR3 nucleotides: TGTGCCAGCAGGGGGGGTGAAGAGACCCAGTACTTC.

This chain joins TRBV27 and TRBJ2-5; D unclear. V shed 0 bases and J shed 4 bases, with 3 bases lying between them. The CDR3 extends over 12 amino acids. Germline CDR1 and CDR2: MNHEY and SMNVEV (reference sequence). CDR3 bases: TGTGCCAGCAGTTTATCGTCAGAGACCCAGTACTTC. As protein: CASSLSSETQYF.

The CDR3 coding sequence is TGTGCCAGCAGTCTGTCGCGCGGGAACACTGAAGCTTTCTTT. Protein: CASSLSRGNTEAFF. The chain joins TRBV14 to TRBJ1-1; D not certain. The CDR3 is 14 amino acids. CDR1 SGHDN and CDR2 FVKESK come from the germline V gene. V was pared by 6 bases and J by 1 base, with 12 bases between.

The J gene is TRBJ1-2, the V gene TRBV28; possibly TRBD1 for D (5 bases). The CDR3 totals 16 residues. Trimming left V 1 base short and J 2 bases short, with 14 bases between. Germline loops: CDR1 MDHEN, CDR2 SYDVKM. CDR3 nucleotide sequence: TGTGCCAGCAGTTTATCCTATCAGGGAAGGAACTATGGCTACACCTTC. Translating gives CASSLSYQGRNYGYTF.

In its sample, this clone was seen a few times. This chain uses TRBV7-9 with TRBJ2-7; D call uncertain. CDR3 size: 10 residues. Germline CDR1 SEHNR, CDR2 FQNEAQ (reference sequence). V dropped 5 bases and J dropped 4 bases, with 3 bases sitting between them. The CDR3 here is CASSLYEQYF. CDR3 in DNA: TGTGCCAGCAGCCTATACGAGCAGTACTTC.

V is TRBV4-3 and J is TRBJ2-3, with a tentative D call TRBD1 (6 bases). V was clipped by 0 bases and J by 2 bases, with 12 bases between them. Germline lookup yields CDR1 LGHNA and CDR2 YSLEER. CDR3 length: 16 residues. The CDR3 here is CASSQDGTYVTDTQYF. DNA for the CDR3: TGCGCCAGCAGCCAAGATGGGACATACGTCACAGATACGCAGTATTTT.

The rearrangement uses TRBV19 and TRBJ1-1, with D uncertain. The CDR3 length is 14 residues. Germline V gene lookup returns CDR1 LNHDA and CDR2 SQIVND (reference sequence). The V end was cut by 3 bases, the J end by 2 bases, with 10 bases between. The CDR3 region is CASSIPAGNTEAFF. As DNA, the CDR3 is TGTGCCAGTAGTATCCCCGCAGGCAACACTGAAGCTTTCTTT.

The V and J genes are TRBV19 and TRBJ1-2, with 8 bases lining up with TRBD1. There are 14 residues in the CDR3. V lost 5 bases to trimming and J lost 6 bases; unmatched junction nucleotides: 8. CDR1 is LNHDA, CDR2 SQIVND, per germline (reference sequence). The CDR3 bases are TGTGCCAGTAGTTACCGGACAGGGTATAATGGCTACACCTTC. Residues: CASSYRTGYNGYTF.

The J gene is TRBJ2-1, the V gene TRBV28, with D unclear. The CDR3 is 11 amino acids. V was clipped by 8 bases and J by 5 bases, with 7 bases between them. Germline CDR1 MDHEN, CDR2 SYDVKM. This CDR3 reads CASHRDNEQFF. In DNA, the CDR3 is TGTGCCAGCCATCGCGACAATGAGCAGTTCTTC.

Concerning this clone itself: This sample also contains other DNA sequences that code for the same CDR3. J is TRBJ2-3 and V is TRBV9; 7 bases agree with TRBD2. The CDR3 has 16 residues. The trim removed 0 bases at V and 3 bases at J, leaving 7 bases unmatched. Germline values: CDR1 SGDLS, CDR2 YYNGEE. CDR3 region: CASSVGGGSVTDTQYF. CDR3 sequence (DNA): TGTGCCAGCAGCGTAGGGGGCGGGAGTGTTACAGATACGCAGTATTTT.

A single count supports this clone. The V and J genes are TRBV13 and TRBJ2-3; 9 bases line up with TRBD2. Germline CDR1 PRHDT, CDR2 FYEKMQ (reference sequence). V lost 2 bases, J lost 5 bases, and 8 bases stayed unmatched. The length of the CDR3 is 16 residues. The CDR3 reads CASSLPLAGPQDTQYF. DNA of the CDR3: TGTGCCAGCAGCTTACCACTAGCGGGCCCTCAAGATACGCAGTATTTT. The entire variable domain, with the rest obtained from reference TRBV13 and TRBJ2-3, is as follows: AAGVIQSPRHLIKEKRETATLKCYPIPRHDTVYWYQQGPGQDPQFLISFYEKMQSDKGSIPDRFSAQQFSDYHSELNMSSLELGDSALYFCASSLPLAGPQDTQYFGPGTRLTVL.